Below, one T cell receptor beta chain is given with its context. The target antigen is unknown. The V end was cut by 7 bases, the J end by 0 bases, with 13 bases between. This CDR3 has 15 residues. From germline, CDR1 is MGHDK and CDR2 SYGVNS. The sample is drawn from a study of cytomegalovirus exposure and HLA in healthy donors. PCR was performed using 60 Vbeta and 13 Jbeta primers. Measured with immunoSEQ multiplex PCR; TCRdb has only the in-frame clones, and not every one. The profile shows 99,000 or so clones, 70% to 75% of them singletons. The study, taken as a whole, reports: Among immune exposure information, only CMV serostatus was available.

The TCR sequence derives from a man aged 35-49 years in good health and CMV-seronegative. Source material: PBMCs. The chain links TRBV25-1 to TRBJ1-3, with D possibly TRBD1 on 6 matching bases. The CDR3, as DNA: TGTGCCAGCAACGAAGGACAGACCTCTGGAAACACCATATATTTT. Protein sequence: CASNEGQTSGNTIYF.